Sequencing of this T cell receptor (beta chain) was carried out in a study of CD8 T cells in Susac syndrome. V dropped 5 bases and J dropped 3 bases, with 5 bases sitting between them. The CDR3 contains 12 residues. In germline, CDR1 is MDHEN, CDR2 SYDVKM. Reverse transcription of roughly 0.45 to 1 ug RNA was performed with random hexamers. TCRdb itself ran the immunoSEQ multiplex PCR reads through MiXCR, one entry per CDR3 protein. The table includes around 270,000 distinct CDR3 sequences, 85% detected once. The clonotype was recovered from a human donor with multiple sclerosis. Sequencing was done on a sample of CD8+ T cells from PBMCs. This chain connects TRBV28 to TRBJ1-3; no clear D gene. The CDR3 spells CASSPLGNTIYF. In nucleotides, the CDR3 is TGTGCCAGCAGTCCACTTGGAAACACCATATATTTT. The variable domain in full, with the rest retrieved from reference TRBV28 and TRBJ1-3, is DVKVTQSSRYLVKRTGEKVFLECVQDMDHENMFWYRQDPGLGLRLIYFSYDVKMKEKGDIPEGYSVSREKKERFSLILESASTNQTSMYLCASSPLGNTIYFGEGSWLTVV.